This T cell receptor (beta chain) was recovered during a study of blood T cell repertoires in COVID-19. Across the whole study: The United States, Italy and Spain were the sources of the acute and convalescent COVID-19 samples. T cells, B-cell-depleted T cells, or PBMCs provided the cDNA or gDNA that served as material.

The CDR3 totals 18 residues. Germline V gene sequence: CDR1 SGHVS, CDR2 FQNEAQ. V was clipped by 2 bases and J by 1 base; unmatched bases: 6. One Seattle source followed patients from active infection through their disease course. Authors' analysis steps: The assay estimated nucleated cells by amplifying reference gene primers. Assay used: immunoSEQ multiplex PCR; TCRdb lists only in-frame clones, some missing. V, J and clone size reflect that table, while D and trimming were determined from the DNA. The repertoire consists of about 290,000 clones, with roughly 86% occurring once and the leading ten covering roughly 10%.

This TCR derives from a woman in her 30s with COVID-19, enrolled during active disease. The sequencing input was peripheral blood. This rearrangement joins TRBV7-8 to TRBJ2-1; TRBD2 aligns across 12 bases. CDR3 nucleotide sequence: TGTGCCAGCAGCTTAAGCCTAGCGGGGGGGCCATCCTACAATGAGCAGTTCTTC. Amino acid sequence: CASSLSLAGGPSYNEQFF.